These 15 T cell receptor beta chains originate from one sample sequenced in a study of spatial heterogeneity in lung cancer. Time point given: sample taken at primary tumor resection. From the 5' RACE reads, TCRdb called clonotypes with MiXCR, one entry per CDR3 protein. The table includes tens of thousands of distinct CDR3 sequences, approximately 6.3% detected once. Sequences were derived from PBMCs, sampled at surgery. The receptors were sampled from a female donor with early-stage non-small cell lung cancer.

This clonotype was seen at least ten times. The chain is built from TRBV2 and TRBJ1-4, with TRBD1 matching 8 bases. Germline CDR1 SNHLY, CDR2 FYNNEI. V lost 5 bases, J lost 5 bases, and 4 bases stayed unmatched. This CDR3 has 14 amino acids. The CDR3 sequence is CASSWDRRNEKLFF. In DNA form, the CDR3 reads TGTGCCAGCAGTTGGGACAGGCGGAATGAAAAACTGTTTTTT.

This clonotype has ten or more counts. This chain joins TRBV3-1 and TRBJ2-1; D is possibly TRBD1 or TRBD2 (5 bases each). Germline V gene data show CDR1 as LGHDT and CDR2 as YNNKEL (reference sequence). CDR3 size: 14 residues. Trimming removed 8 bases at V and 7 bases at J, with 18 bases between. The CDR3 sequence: CASQPSGPLNEQFF. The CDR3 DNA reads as TGTGCCAGCCAACCCTCGGGACCATTAAATGAGCAGTTCTTC.

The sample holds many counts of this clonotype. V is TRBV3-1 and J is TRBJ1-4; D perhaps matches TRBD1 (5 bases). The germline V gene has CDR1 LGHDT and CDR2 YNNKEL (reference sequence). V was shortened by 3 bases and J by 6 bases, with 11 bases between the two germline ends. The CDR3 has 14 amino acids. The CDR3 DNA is TGTGCCAGCAGCCAGCAAGCGGGGGATGAAAAACTGTTTTTT. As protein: CASSQQAGDEKLFF.

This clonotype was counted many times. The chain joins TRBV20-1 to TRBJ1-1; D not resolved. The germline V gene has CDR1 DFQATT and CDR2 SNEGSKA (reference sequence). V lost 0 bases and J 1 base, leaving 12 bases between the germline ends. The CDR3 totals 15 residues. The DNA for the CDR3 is TGCAGTGCTAGAGATCACGGCAGAACGAACACTGAAGCTTTCTTT. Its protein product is CSARDHGRTNTEAFF.

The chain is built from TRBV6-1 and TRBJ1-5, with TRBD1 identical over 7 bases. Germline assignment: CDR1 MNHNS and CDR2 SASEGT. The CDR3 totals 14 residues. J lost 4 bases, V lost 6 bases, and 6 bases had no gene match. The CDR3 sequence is CASSPNRGNQPQHF. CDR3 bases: TGTGCCAGCAGCCCAAACAGGGGTAATCAGCCCCAGCATTTT.

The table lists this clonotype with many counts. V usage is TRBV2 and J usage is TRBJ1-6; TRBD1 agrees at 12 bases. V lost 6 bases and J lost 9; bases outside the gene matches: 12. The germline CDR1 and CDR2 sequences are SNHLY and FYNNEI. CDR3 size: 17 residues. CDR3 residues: CASSHPGQGAGSSPLHF. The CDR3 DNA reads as TGTGCCAGCAGCCATCCGGGACAGGGGGCTGGGTCTTCACCCCTCCACTTT. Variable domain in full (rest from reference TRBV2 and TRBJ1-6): EPEVTQTPSHQVTQMGQEVILRCVPISNHLYFYWYRQILGQKVEFLVSFYNNEISEKSEIFDDQFSVERPDGSNFTLKIRSTKLEDSAMYFCASSHPGQGAGSSPLHFGNGTRLTVT.

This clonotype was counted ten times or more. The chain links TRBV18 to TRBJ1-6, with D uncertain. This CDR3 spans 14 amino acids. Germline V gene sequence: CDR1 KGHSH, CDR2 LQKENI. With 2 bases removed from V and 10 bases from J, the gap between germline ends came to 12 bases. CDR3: CASSPGRDQSPLHF. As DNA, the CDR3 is TGTGCCAGCTCACCAGGGAGGGATCAATCACCCCTCCACTTT.

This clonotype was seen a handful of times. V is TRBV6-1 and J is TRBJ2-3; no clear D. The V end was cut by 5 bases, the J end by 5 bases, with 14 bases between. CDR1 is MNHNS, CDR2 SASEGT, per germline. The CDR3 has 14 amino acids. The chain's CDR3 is CASSKEALGDTQYF. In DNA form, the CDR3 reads TGTGCCAGCAGTAAAGAAGCCCTCGGAGATACGCAGTATTTT.

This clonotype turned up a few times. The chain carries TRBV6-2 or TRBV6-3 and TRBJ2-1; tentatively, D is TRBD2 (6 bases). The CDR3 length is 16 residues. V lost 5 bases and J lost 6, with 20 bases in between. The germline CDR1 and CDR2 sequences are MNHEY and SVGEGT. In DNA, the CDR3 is TGTGCCAGCAGTAAACCGCCGGGACTCCTTTTCAATGAGCAGTTCTTC. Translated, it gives CASSKPPGLLFNEQFF.

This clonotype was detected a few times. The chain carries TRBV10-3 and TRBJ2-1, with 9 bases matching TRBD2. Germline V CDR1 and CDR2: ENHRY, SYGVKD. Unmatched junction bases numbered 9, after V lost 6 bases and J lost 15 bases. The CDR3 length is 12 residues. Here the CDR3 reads CAISSTGTSMFF. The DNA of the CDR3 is TGTGCCATCAGCTCAACCGGGACTAGCATGTTCTTC.

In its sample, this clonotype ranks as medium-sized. For the CDR3, the DNA is TGTGCCATCAGTGAGTCGGGACTCCACAATGAGCAGTTCTTC. This translates into CAISESGLHNEQFF. The chain employs TRBV10-3 and TRBJ2-1; TRBD2 might be the D (6 bases). The V end lost 0 bases, the J end lost 5 bases, and 8 bases lay between the germline ends. Looked up from germline, CDR1 is ENHRY and CDR2 is SYGVKD. CDR3 size: 14 residues.

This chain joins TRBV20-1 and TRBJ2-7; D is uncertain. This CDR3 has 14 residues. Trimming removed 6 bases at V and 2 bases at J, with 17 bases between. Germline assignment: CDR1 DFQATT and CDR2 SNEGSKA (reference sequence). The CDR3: CSANPGRRAYEQYF. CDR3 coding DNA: TGCAGTGCAAACCCCGGTAGAAGGGCCTACGAGCAGTACTTC.

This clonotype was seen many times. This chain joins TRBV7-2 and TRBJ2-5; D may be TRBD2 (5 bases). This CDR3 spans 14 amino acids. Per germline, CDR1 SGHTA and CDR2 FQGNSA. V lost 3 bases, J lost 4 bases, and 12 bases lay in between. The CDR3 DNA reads TGTGCCAGCAGCTTTGGCGGGTGGGGAGAGACCCAGTACTTC. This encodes CASSFGGWGETQYF.

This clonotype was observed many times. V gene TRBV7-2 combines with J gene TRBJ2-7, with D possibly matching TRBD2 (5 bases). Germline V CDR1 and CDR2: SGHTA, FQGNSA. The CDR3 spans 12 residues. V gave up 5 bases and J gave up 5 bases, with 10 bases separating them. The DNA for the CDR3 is TGTGCCAGCAGCAACCCGGGAAACGAGCAGTACTTC. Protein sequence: CASSNPGNEQYF.

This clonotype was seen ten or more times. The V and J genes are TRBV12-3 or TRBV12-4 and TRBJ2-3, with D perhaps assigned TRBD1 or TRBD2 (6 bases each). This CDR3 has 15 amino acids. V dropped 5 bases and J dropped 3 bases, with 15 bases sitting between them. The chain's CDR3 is CASSHEGGRTDTQYF. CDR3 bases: TGTGCCAGCAGTCACGAAGGGGGGCGGACAGATACGCAGTATTTT.